This entry lists 17 T cell receptor beta chains sequenced from one sample in a study of CD8 T cells in Susac syndrome. RNA totalling about 0.45 to 1 ug underwent reverse transcription with random hexamers. TCRdb re-analysed the immunoSEQ multiplex PCR reads in MiXCR, keeping a single row per CDR3 protein. The sample contains about 130,000 distinct CDR3 sequences, about 96% of which appear only once. Sequenced sample: CD4+ T cells from PBMCs. The source of these receptors is a human donor in good health.

The chain is built from TRBV2 and TRBJ2-1; TRBD1 or TRBD2 may be the D gene (5 bases each). Germline V gene data show CDR1 as SNHLY and CDR2 as FYNNEI. V was cut by 0 bases and J by 14 bases, with 11 bases left in between. The length of the CDR3 is 12 residues. This chain's CDR3 is CASSEAGERKFF. The CDR3 DNA is TGTGCCAGCAGTGAAGCGGGGGAAAGGAAGTTCTTC.

This sequence joins TRBV5-1 and TRBJ2-3; a weak D match, TRBD2 (6 bases). The CDR3 runs to 14 residues. Germline V CDR1 and CDR2: SGHRS, YFSETQ. Trimming pared 6 bases from V and 4 bases from J, leaving 15 bases between. CDR3 sequence (DNA): TGCGCCAGCATTCCCGGAGGGCCCTCAGATACGCAGTATTTT. It yields the protein CASIPGGPSDTQYF.

The gene calls are TRBV7-9 and TRBJ1-4; D may be TRBD1 (5 bases). The CDR3 is 12 residues long. In germline, CDR1 is SEHNR, CDR2 FQNEAQ (reference sequence). Between the trimmed V and J ends, which lost 5 bases and 5 bases, there was a span of 6 bases. The CDR3 here is CASSRDNEKLFF. The CDR3 DNA reads as TGTGCCAGCAGCCGGGACAATGAAAAACTGTTTTTT.

The V gene is TRBV28, the J gene TRBJ2-3; D gene uncertain. The CDR3 is 13 residues long. Per the germline V gene, CDR1 is MDHEN and CDR2 is SYDVKM. V was clipped by 5 bases and J by 10 bases, with 16 bases between them. The CDR3 spells CASSPGIIGSQYF. CDR3 coding DNA: TGTGCCAGCAGTCCCGGAATTATAGGGTCGCAGTATTTT.

The V and J genes are TRBV5-4 and TRBJ1-2; D gene unclear. Between the trimmed V and J ends, which lost 0 bases and 2 bases, there was a span of 8 bases. There are 14 residues in the CDR3. The V gene's germline CDR1 is SGHNT and CDR2 YYREEE (reference sequence). The CDR3 region is CASSLAGPNYGYTF. CDR3 DNA sequence: TGTGCCAGCAGCTTGGCCGGGCCAAACTATGGCTACACCTTC.

The CDR3 region has the DNA TGTGCCACCAGTGACCCCAACAGGGGAACCCTCGAGCAGTACTTC. Translation: CATSDPNRGTLEQYF. This chain connects TRBV24-1 to TRBJ2-7; 7 positions agree with TRBD1. Germline V lookup: CDR1 KGHDR, CDR2 SFDVKD. This CDR3 is 15 amino acids long. V lost 4 bases to trimming and J lost 6 bases; unmatched junction nucleotides: 11.

This chain connects TRBV12-3 or TRBV12-4 to TRBJ1-5; a weak D match, TRBD1 (6 bases). CDR3 length: 15 residues. The V end was cut by 3 bases, the J end by 4 bases, with 13 bases between. The CDR3 DNA reads TGTGCCAGCAGTTTGCAGCAGGGGACGAATCAGCCCCAGCATTTT. Translation gives CASSLQQGTNQPQHF.

The chain links TRBV5-1 to TRBJ2-5; the D call may be TRBD1 or TRBD2 (5 bases each). CDR3 length: 14 residues. Deletions cut 4 bases from V and 2 bases from J, with 12 bases between. Germline CDR1 is SGHRS and CDR2 is YFSETQ. The CDR3 sequence is CASSMGRTQETQYF. For the CDR3, the DNA is TGCGCCAGCAGCATGGGACGGACTCAAGAGACCCAGTACTTC.

The genes are TRBV4-1 and TRBJ2-7; 7 bases match TRBD1. CDR3 length: 18 amino acids. The V gene end was trimmed by 4 bases and the J gene end by 3 bases; junction bases not matched to a gene: 18. Per germline, CDR1 MGHRA and CDR2 YSYEKL. The CDR3 spells CASSPTSWTGPVGYEQYF. The CDR3 coding sequence is TGCGCCAGCAGCCCCACCTCCTGGACAGGTCCAGTAGGCTACGAGCAGTACTTC.

This clonotype was observed a single time. The conserved phenylalanine or tryptophan normally closing the CDR3 is absent here, so this likely arose from a read error. This chain uses TRBV19 with TRBJ2-5; TRBD1 agrees at 8 bases. The V gene's germline CDR1 is LNHDA and CDR2 SQIVND (reference sequence). With 3 bases clipped from V and 1 base from J, the junction kept 4 bases outside the gene matches. The CDR3 consists of 15 residues. The CDR3 loop reads CASSIQGTGQETQYL. The CDR3 DNA follows: TGTGCCAGTAGTATCCAAGGGACAGGCCAAGAGACCCAGTACCTC.

The rearrangement uses TRBV9 and TRBJ1-1, with TRBD1 as a possible D gene (6 bases). The V gene lost 3 bases and the J gene lost 0 bases, with 12 bases spanning the gap. This CDR3 is 15 amino acids long. The germline CDR1 and CDR2 sequences are SGDLS and YYNGEE. The chain's CDR3 is CASSGRGQLNTEAFF. CDR3 coding DNA: TGTGCCAGCAGCGGTCGAGGACAGTTGAACACTGAAGCTTTCTTT.

The genes are TRBV5-1 and TRBJ2-7; no firm D call. The CDR3 contains 16 residues. CDR1 and CDR2 from the germline V gene are SGHRS and YFSETQ. The V and J ends lost 0 bases and 0 bases respectively, with 13 bases between them. The chain's CDR3 is CASSLGSGSFSYEQYF. CDR3 nucleotide sequence: TGCGCCAGCAGCTTGGGTTCGGGCTCCTTCTCCTACGAGCAGTACTTC.

This chain connects TRBV7-9 to TRBJ2-5; D gene ambiguous. The germline CDR1 and CDR2 sequences are SEHNR and FQNEAQ (reference sequence). The CDR3 contains 13 residues. Between the trimmed V and J ends, which lost 5 bases and 5 bases, there was a span of 12 bases. CDR3 bases: TGTGCCAGCAGCCTTGACATCTCGGAGACCCAGTACTTC. Amino acid sequence: CASSLDISETQYF.

The gene calls are TRBV19 and TRBJ1-2; 9 bases align to TRBD1. Trimming at V came to 9 bases and at J to 2 bases, leaving 4 bases not matched to a gene. The CDR3 sequence is 13 residues long. Germline assignment: CDR1 LNHDA and CDR2 SQIVND (reference sequence). DNA for the CDR3: TGTGCCAGCCACGACAGGGGGAACTATGGCTACACCTTC. It is translated as CASHDRGNYGYTF.

Here the CDR3 reads CSAGDRRSYEQYF. The CDR3 coding sequence is TGCAGCGCTGGGGACAGGCGGTCCTACGAGCAGTACTTC. V usage is TRBV29-1 and J usage is TRBJ2-7; 8 nucleotides align to TRBD1. The CDR3 has 13 amino acids. The J segment lost 1 base and the V segment lost 7 bases, leaving 6 bases of the junction unmatched. Germline V lookup: CDR1 SQVTM, CDR2 ANQGSEA.

The chain joins TRBV28 to TRBJ2-5; weak D call: TRBD1 (6 bases). The V end lost 1 base, the J end lost 9 bases, and 9 bases lay between the germline ends. The CDR3 is made up of 12 amino acids. Germline assignment: CDR1 MDHEN and CDR2 SYDVKM. This chain's CDR3 is CASSLSQGPQYF. DNA of the CDR3: TGTGCCAGCAGTTTATCTCAGGGGCCCCAGTACTTC.

The V call is TRBV2, the J call TRBJ1-5; possible D gene TRBD1, 6 bases. The germline V and J ends were trimmed by 9 bases and 2 bases, with 14 bases remaining between them. Germline V gene lookup returns CDR1 SNHLY and CDR2 FYNNEI. The CDR3 contains 14 residues. CDR3 in amino acids: CARQGTGGNQPQHF. CDR3 bases: TGTGCCAGACAGGGCACGGGGGGCAATCAGCCCCAGCATTTT.